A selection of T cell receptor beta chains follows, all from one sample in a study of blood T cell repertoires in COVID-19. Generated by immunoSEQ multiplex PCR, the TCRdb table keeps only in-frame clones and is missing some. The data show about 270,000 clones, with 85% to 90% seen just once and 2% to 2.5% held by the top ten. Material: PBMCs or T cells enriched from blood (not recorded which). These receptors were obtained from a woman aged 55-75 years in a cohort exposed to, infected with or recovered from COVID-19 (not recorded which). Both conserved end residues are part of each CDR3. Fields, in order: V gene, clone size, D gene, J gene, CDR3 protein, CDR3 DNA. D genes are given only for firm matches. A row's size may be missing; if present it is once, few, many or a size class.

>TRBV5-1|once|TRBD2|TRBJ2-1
CASSPAGGFPYNEQFF
TGCGCCAGCAGCCCCGCGGGGGGATTTCCCTACAATGAGCAGTTCTTC
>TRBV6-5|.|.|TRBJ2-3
CASSQTRDTDTQYF
TGTGCCAGCAGTCAGACTAGAGACACAGATACGCAGTATTTT
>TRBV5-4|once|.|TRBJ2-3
CASSPEASRTDTQYF
TGTGCCAGCAGCCCTGAGGCCAGTCGCACAGATACGCAGTATTTT
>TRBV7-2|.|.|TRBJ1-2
CASSLWAYGYTF
TGTGCCAGCAGCTTGTGGGCCTATGGCTACACCTTC
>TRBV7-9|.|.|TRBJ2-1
CATNRNEQFF
TGTGCCACTAACAGGAATGAGCAGTTCTTC
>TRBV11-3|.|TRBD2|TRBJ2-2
CASSPGLAGGYTGELFF
TGTGCCAGCAGCCCGGGACTAGCGGGAGGCTACACCGGGGAGCTGTTTTTT
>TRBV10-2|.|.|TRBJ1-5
CASQGGVNQPQHF
TGCGCCAGCCAAGGGGGGGTCAATCAGCCCCAGCATTTT
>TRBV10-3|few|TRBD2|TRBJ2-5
CAIQSASGGQETQYF
TGTGCCATCCAGAGTGCTAGCGGGGGACAAGAGACCCAGTACTTC
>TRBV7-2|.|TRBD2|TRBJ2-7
CASSWLAGSSYEQYF
TGTGCCAGCAGCTGGTTAGCGGGTTCGTCCTACGAGCAGTACTTC
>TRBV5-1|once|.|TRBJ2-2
CASSLEGQNTGELFF
TGCGCCAGCAGCTTGGAGGGACAGAACACCGGGGAGCTGTTTTTT
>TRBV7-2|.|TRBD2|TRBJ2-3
CASGREPPDTQYF
TGTGCCAGCGGGCGGGAGCCGCCAGATACGCAGTATTTT
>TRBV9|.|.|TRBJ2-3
CASSVGRERVTDTQYF
TGTGCCAGCAGCGTAGGACGGGAGAGAGTCACAGATACGCAGTATTTT
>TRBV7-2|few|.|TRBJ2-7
CASSSLRDNSYEQYF
TGTGCCAGCAGCTCACTCCGGGACAACTCCTACGAGCAGTACTTC
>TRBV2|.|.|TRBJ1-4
CASSSPGLGSNEKLFF
TGTGCCAGCAGTTCTCCGGGCCTGGGGAGTAATGAAAAACTGTTTTTT
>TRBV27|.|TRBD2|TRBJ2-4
CASSSWTSGRAKNIQYF
TGTGCCAGCAGTTCGTGGACTAGCGGGAGAGCCAAAAACATTCAGTACTTC
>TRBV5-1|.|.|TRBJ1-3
CASSLAGDGNTIYF
TGCGCCAGCAGCTTGGCAGGGGACGGAAACACCATATATTTT
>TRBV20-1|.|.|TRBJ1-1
CSAIDRNTEAFF
TGCAGTGCTATTGACAGGAACACTGAAGCTTTCTTT
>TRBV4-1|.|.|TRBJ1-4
CASSQDRRKNEKLFF
TGCGCCAGCAGCCAAGATCGCAGAAAAAATGAAAAACTGTTTTTT
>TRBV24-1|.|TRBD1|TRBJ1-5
CATSDRGQLNQPQHF
TGTGCCACCAGTGATCGGGGACAGCTCAATCAGCCCCAGCATTTT
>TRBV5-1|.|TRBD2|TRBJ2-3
CASTLGTSGRRETQYF
TGCGCCAGCACTCTCGGGACTAGCGGGAGAAGGGAGACGCAGTATTTT
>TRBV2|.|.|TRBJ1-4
CASGLERLEGEKLFF
TGTGCCAGCGGGCTCGAAAGGCTAGAGGGTGAAAAACTGTTTTTT
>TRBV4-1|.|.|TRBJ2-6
CASSQVWGTSSGANVLTF
TGCGCCAGCAGCCAAGTATGGGGAACTAGCTCTGGGGCCAACGTCCTGACTTTC
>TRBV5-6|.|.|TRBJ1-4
CASSLDSTTNEKLFF
TGTGCCAGCAGCTTGGACAGCACAACTAATGAAAAACTGTTTTTT
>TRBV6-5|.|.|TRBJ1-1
CASSYSAGVNTEAFF
TGTGCCAGCAGTTACTCCGCAGGGGTGAACACTGAAGCTTTCTTT
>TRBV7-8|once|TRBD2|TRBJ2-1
CASSLVYRGRLGVDEQFF
TGTGCCAGCAGCTTAGTGTATCGCGGGAGGCTCGGAGTGGATGAGCAGTTCTTC
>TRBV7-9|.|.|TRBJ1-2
CASSLATNYGYTF
TGTGCCAGCAGCTTAGCGACAAACTATGGCTACACCTTC
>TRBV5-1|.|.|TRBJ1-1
CASRTDGQGTEAFF
TGCGCCAGCAGAACGGACGGACAAGGCACTGAAGCTTTCTTT
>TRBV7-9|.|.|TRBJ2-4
CASSLLQENIQYF
TGTGCCAGCAGCTTACTACAGGAAAACATTCAGTACTTC
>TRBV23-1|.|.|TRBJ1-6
CASSQREVSLYNSPLHF
TGCGCCAGCAGTCAAAGGGAGGTTTCCCTCTATAATTCACCCCTCCACTTT
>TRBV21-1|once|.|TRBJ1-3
CASTTGGSSGNTIYF
TGTGCCAGCACCACAGGGGGAAGCTCTGGAAACACCATATATTTT
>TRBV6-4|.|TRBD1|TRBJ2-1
CASRQGNRGNEQFF
TGTGCCAGCCGACAGGGGAATAGGGGAAATGAGCAGTTCTTC
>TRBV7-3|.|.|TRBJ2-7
CASSLSQGGEQYF
TGTGCCAGCAGCTTAAGTCAGGGGGGCGAGCAGTACTTC
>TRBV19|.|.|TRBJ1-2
CASSMSPRYGYTF
TGTGCCAGTAGTATGTCCCCCCGCTACGGCTACACCTTC
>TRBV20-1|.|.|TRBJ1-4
CSASVNAGPNEKLFF
TGCAGTGCTAGTGTCAATGCAGGCCCGAATGAAAAACTGTTTTTT
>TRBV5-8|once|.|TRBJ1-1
CASSFPGRSTEAFF
TGTGCCAGCAGCTTCCCAGGGAGGAGCACTGAAGCTTTCTTT
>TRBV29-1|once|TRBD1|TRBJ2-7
CSADRANEQYF
TGCAGCGCGGACAGGGCTAACGAGCAGTACTTC
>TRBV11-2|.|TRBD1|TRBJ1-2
CASSSRTGSNYGYTF
TGTGCCAGCAGCTCCCGGACAGGGTCGAACTATGGCTACACCTTC
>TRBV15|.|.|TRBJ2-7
CATSRERTGYEQYF
TGTGCCACCAGCAGAGAACGTACAGGCTACGAGCAGTACTTC
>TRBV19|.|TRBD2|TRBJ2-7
CASSRVAGAYEQYF
TGTGCCAGTAGTAGAGTAGCGGGTGCCTACGAGCAGTACTTC
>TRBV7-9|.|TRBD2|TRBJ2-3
CASSLEIGLAGSTDTQYF
TGTGCCAGCAGCTTAGAGATTGGACTAGCGGGAAGCACAGATACGCAGTATTTT
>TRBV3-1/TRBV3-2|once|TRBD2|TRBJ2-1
CASSQGVAGVRNEQFF
TGTGCCAGCAGCCAAGGAGTAGCGGGAGTTCGAAATGAGCAGTTCTTC
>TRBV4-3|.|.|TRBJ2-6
CASSFNSGANVLTF
TGCGCCAGCAGTTTCAACTCTGGGGCCAACGTCCTGACTTTC
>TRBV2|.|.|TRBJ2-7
CASRNRDEQYF
TGTGCCAGCAGGAACAGGGACGAGCAGTACTTC
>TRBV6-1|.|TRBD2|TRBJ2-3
CASSEWGGSSTDTQYF
TGTGCCAGCAGTGAATGGGGGGGATCGAGCACAGATACGCAGTATTTT
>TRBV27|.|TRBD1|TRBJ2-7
CASSLSKRGPYEQYF
TGTGCCAGCAGTTTATCGAAGAGGGGGCCCTACGAGCAGTACTTC
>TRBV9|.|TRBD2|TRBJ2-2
CASSAVAGGQRYTGELFF
TGTGCCAGCAGCGCTGTAGCGGGAGGGCAAAGATATACCGGGGAGCTGTTTTTT
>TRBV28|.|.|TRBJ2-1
CASSLRGGPPYNEQFF
TGTGCCAGCAGTTTAAGAGGAGGGCCCCCCTACAATGAGCAGTTCTTC
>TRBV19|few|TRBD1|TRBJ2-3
CASRGTGTSTDTQYF
TGTGCCAGTAGGGGGACAGGTACTAGCACAGATACGCAGTATTTT
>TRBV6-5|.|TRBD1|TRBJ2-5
CASSSDRGRTETQYF
TGTGCCAGCAGTTCTGACAGGGGGAGAACGGAGACCCAGTACTTC
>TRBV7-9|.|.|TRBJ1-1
CASSLGTRLNTEAFF
TGTGCCAGCAGCTTAGGAACCAGGTTGAACACTGAAGCTTTCTTT
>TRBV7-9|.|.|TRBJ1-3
CASSLSTGVGNTIYF
TGTGCCAGCAGCTTAAGCACCGGGGTCGGAAACACCATATATTTT
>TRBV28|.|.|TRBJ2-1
CASEKFDEQFF
TGTGCCAGCGAGAAATTCGATGAGCAGTTCTTC
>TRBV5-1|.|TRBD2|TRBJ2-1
CASSLESEGLAGVYNEQFF
TGCGCCAGCAGCTTGGAATCTGAGGGACTAGCGGGAGTGTACAATGAGCAGTTCTTC